The clone carrying this T cell receptor (beta chain) has just a few counts. Its target is unknown. The data stem from a study of post-analysis software for immune sequencing data. Incorporated into the TCR beta cDNA libraries were unique molecular identifiers, which served to reduce PCR and sequencing biases. MiXCR was run by TCRdb on the PCR reads, yielding one entry per CDR3 protein. The repertoire holds 750,000 to 950,000 distinct CDR3 sequences, with under 70% as singletons. Whole-study results and caveats: Controls showed lower frequencies than patients for roughly five TRBV segments, and TRBV5-6, TRBV5-1 and TRBV20-1 were among these.

The CDR3 loop spans 16 amino acids. V dropped 2 bases and J dropped 2; count of bases not matched to a gene: 7. Germline assignment: CDR1 MNHNS and CDR2 SASEGT. The material sequenced was blood. This TCR derives from a girl aged 10 to 17 with multiple sclerosis. This chain connects TRBV6-1 to TRBJ2-7; 9 bases agree with TRBD1. The DNA for the CDR3 is TGTGCCAGCAGTGAACTGGGACAGGGATTCGCCTACGAGCAGTACTTC. Protein product: CASSELGQGFAYEQYF.